The present TCR beta chain was sequenced within a study of cytomegalovirus exposure and HLA in healthy donors. Overall study results and limits: Sequencing likely produced, as an artifact, a cluster of highly shared sequence variants.

Regarding this clone: As yet, its antigen is unknown.

The PCR employed 60 Vbeta primers together with 13 Jbeta primers. Clones were sequenced by immunoSEQ multiplex PCR, and TCRdb holds only the in-frame ones, with some missing. The repertoire holds 140,000 to 150,000 clones, roughly 80% seen once, with 2.5% to 3% in the top ten. The CDR3 sequence is 15 residues long. The V and J ends lost 1 base and 6 bases, in that order; junction bases with no gene match: 8. The germline CDR1 and CDR2 sequences are GTSNPN and SVGIG (reference sequence). This TCR derives from a female donor in good health and CMV-seronegative. This chain uses TRBV30 with TRBJ1-5; 8 positions agree with TRBD1. The sample comprised PBMCs. The CDR3 nucleotides are TGTGCCTGGAGTGAGGGCAGGGGGCTGGGTCAGCCCCAGCATTTT. Translating it yields CAWSEGRGLGQPQHF.